This entry describes one T cell receptor beta chain. Germline CDR1 and CDR2: SGDLS and YYNGEE. The CDR3 consists of 15 residues. The V and J ends lost 0 bases and 6 bases, in that order; junction bases with no gene match: 5. The data were obtained in a study of cytotoxic CD8 clonotypes in ibrutinib-treated CLL. Sequencing was designed to attain a depth spanning 1 in 200,000 to 1 in 1 million T cells. Data came from immunoSEQ multiplex PCR; TCRdb stores just in-frame clones and leaves some out. The sample yields about 49,000 clones, more than 45% seen once. Sequenced material: PBMCs, taken after 12 months of ibrutinib treatment. The rearrangement uses TRBV9 and TRBJ2-2, with TRBD2 matching 7 bases. The TCR originated in a human donor with chronic lymphocytic leukemia. This chain's CDR3 is CASSVGEGRSGELFF. The CDR3 DNA reads TGTGCCAGCAGCGTAGGGGAGGGCCGATCCGGGGAGCTGTTTTTT. The full variable domain, its missing parts supplied by reference TRBV9 and TRBJ2-2, is DSGVTQTPKHLITATGQRVTLRCSPRSGDLSVYWYQQSLDQGLQFLIQYYNGEERAKGNILERFSAQQFPDLHSELNLSSLELGDSALYFCASSVGEGRSGELFFGEGSRLTVL.